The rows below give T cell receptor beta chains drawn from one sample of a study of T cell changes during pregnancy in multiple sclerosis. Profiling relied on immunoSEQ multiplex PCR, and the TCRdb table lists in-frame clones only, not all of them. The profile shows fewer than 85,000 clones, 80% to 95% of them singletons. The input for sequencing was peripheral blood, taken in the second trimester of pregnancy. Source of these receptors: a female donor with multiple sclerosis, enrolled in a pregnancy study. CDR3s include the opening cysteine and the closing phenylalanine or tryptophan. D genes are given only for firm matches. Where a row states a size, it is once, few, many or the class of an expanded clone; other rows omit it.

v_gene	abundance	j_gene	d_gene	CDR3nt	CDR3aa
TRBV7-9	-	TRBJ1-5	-	TGTGCCAGCAGCTTATCCCCCAGTCAGCCCCAGCATTTT	CASSLSPSQPQHF
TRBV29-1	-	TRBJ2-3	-	TGCAGCGTCCGTACTAGACCCCTAAGCACAGATACGCAGTATTTT	CSVRTRPLSTDTQYF
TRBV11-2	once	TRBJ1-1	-	TGTGCCAGCAGCTCATCCCGGGCCGGGGTGCGGGCTGAAGCTTTCTTT	CASSSSRAGVRAEAFF
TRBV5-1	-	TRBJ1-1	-	TGCGCCAGCAGCTTAGGGGTAAAAAAGAACACTGAAGCTTTCTTT	CASSLGVKKNTEAFF
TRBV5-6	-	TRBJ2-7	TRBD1	TGTGCCAGCAGCGACCGACAGGGTTTTTCCTACGAGCAGTACTTC	CASSDRQGFSYEQYF
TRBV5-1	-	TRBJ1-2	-	TGCGCCAGCAGCGGCACGCGGGGTGGCTACACCTTC	CASSGTRGGYTF
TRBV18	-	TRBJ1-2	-	TGTGCCAGCTCACCAACGACTAATAACTATGGCTACACCTTC	CASSPTTNNYGYTF
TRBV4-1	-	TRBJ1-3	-	TGCGCCAGCAGCCAAGTTCCAACGAGGACTGGAAACACCATATATTTT	CASSQVPTRTGNTIYF
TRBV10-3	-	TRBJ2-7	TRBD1	TGTGCCATCAGTGACCCGAAGACAGGGGCGGGCGAGCAGTACTTC	CAISDPKTGAGEQYF
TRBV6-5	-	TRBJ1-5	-	TGTGCCAGCTCTCGTAGGAGGAGTCAGCCCCAGCATTTT	CASSRRRSQPQHF
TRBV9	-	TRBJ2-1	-	TGTGCCAGCAGCGGGGCGGGCCGTCACGTGGGTCAGTTCTTC	CASSGAGRHVGQFF